This is a list of T cell receptor beta chains from one sample in a study of blood T cells in healthy people across ages. TCRdb independently ran MiXCR on the 5' RACE reads; one entry per CDR3 protein. In the table there are approximately 810,000 distinct CDR3 sequences, under 40% of which are singletons. The sequencing input was blood. The receptor set was obtained from a young man in good health. The CDR3 runs from the conserved cysteine through the conserved F or W. The D gene is left open where the match is weak. Not every row has a clone size; where given, it reads once, few, many or a size class.

d_gene: TRBD1; v_gene: TRBV7-2; abundance: many; j_gene: TRBJ2-1; CDR3nt: TGTGCCAGCACCACCCTGACAGGGTCCAATGAGCAGTTCTTC; CDR3aa: CASTTLTGSNEQFF
d_gene: TRBD1; v_gene: TRBV5-1; abundance: .; j_gene: TRBJ2-3; CDR3nt: TGCGCCAGCAACTCCGGGACAGGGGGCGCAGATACGCAGTATTTT; CDR3aa: CASNSGTGGADTQYF
d_gene: TRBD2; v_gene: TRBV4-1; abundance: .; j_gene: TRBJ2-7; CDR3nt: TGCGCCAGCAGCCAAAACGGGGGGGCCGTCTCCCTATACAATGAGCAGTACTTC; CDR3aa: CASSQNGGAVSLYNEQYF
d_gene: TRBD2; v_gene: TRBV5-1; abundance: .; j_gene: TRBJ2-7; CDR3nt: TGCGCCAGCAGCTCGGGACTAGCGGAGGTCAATGAGCAGTACTTC; CDR3aa: CASSSGLAEVNEQYF
d_gene: .; v_gene: TRBV9; abundance: .; j_gene: TRBJ1-1; CDR3nt: TGTGCCAGCAGCGTATCCCCGAACACTGAAGCTTTCTTT; CDR3aa: CASSVSPNTEAFF
d_gene: .; v_gene: TRBV27; abundance: .; j_gene: TRBJ2-1; CDR3nt: TGTGCCAGCAGTCCCCAGGGGACTATCTACAATGAGCAGGTCTTC; CDR3aa: CASSPQGTIYNEQVF
d_gene: TRBD1; v_gene: TRBV12-3/TRBV12-4; abundance: few; j_gene: TRBJ1-1; CDR3nt: TGTGCCAGCAGTTTTCGACAGGGGTTGGCTGAAGCTTTCTTT; CDR3aa: CASSFRQGLAEAFF
d_gene: TRBD2; v_gene: TRBV6-5; abundance: .; j_gene: TRBJ2-1; CDR3nt: TGTGCCAGCAGTTACTCGATTTTCCCCCAGCGGGGGGGCACTAGACCCTACAATGAGCAGTTCTTC; CDR3aa: CASSYSIFPQRGGTRPYNEQFF
d_gene: TRBD2; v_gene: TRBV5-1; abundance: few; j_gene: TRBJ2-1; CDR3nt: TGCGCCAGCAGCTCGGTGACTAGCGGGGGGGAGCAGTTCTTC; CDR3aa: CASSSVTSGGEQFF
d_gene: .; v_gene: TRBV7-7; abundance: .; j_gene: TRBJ1-1; CDR3nt: TGTGCCAGCAGCTTCAAAGCCGGGACTGAAGCTTTCTTT; CDR3aa: CASSFKAGTEAFF
d_gene: .; v_gene: TRBV20-1; abundance: few; j_gene: TRBJ1-1; CDR3nt: TGCAGTGCTCAAACAGGGTTGGGCACTGAAGCTTTCTTT; CDR3aa: CSAQTGLGTEAFF
d_gene: TRBD1; v_gene: TRBV7-2; abundance: once; j_gene: TRBJ1-6; CDR3nt: TGTGCCAGCAACTTACCCGACAGGGCCTTTCTCTCCTCACCCCTCCACTTT; CDR3aa: CASNLPDRAFLSSPLHF
d_gene: .; v_gene: TRBV5-5; abundance: once; j_gene: TRBJ1-5; CDR3nt: TGTGCCAGCAGCTTAAGCGGGCCGGTGGGCTCGCGGGATCAGCCCCAGCATTTT; CDR3aa: CASSLSGPVGSRDQPQHF
d_gene: TRBD2; v_gene: TRBV12-3/TRBV12-4; abundance: few; j_gene: TRBJ2-2; CDR3nt: TGTGCCAGCAGCCCAACTAGCGGGGGGGCAACCGGGGAGCTGTTTTTT; CDR3aa: CASSPTSGGATGELFF
d_gene: .; v_gene: TRBV4-3; abundance: few; j_gene: TRBJ1-2; CDR3nt: TGCGCCAGCAGCCAGGAGGGAGGTCCGGGGGCGCATGGCTACACCTTC; CDR3aa: CASSQEGGPGAHGYTF
d_gene: .; v_gene: TRBV20-1; abundance: .; j_gene: TRBJ2-7; CDR3nt: TGCAGTGCTAGAGACCAGTCTGCGGGGCACGGGGCCCAGTACTTC; CDR3aa: CSARDQSAGHGAQYF
d_gene: .; v_gene: TRBV5-1; abundance: .; j_gene: TRBJ1-5; CDR3nt: TGCGCCAGCAGCAGGCAGCCCGGTGAAGAGACCCAGCATTTT; CDR3aa: CASSRQPGEETQHF
d_gene: .; v_gene: TRBV20-1; abundance: few; j_gene: TRBJ2-5; CDR3nt: TGCAGTGCTAGTCAAATGGGACAAGAGACCCAGTACTTC; CDR3aa: CSASQMGQETQYF
d_gene: .; v_gene: TRBV12-5; abundance: once; j_gene: TRBJ1-6; CDR3nt: TGTGCTAGTGGTTCAGAAGGGTCACCCCTCCACTTT; CDR3aa: CASGSEGSPLHF
d_gene: .; v_gene: TRBV5-1; abundance: .; j_gene: TRBJ1-1; CDR3nt: TGCGCCAGCAGCTTGGGCTTCCAGACTGAAGCTTTCTTT; CDR3aa: CASSLGFQTEAFF
d_gene: .; v_gene: TRBV6-4; abundance: .; j_gene: TRBJ2-3; CDR3nt: TGTGCCAGCAGTGACGACTACTCCTTAGTCACAGATACGCAGTATTTT; CDR3aa: CASSDDYSLVTDTQYF
d_gene: .; v_gene: TRBV7-2; abundance: few; j_gene: TRBJ2-5; CDR3nt: TGTGCCAGCAGCTTGTCTAGGCTACAAGAGACCCAGTACTTC; CDR3aa: CASSLSRLQETQYF
d_gene: TRBD1; v_gene: TRBV29-1; abundance: .; j_gene: TRBJ1-1; CDR3nt: TGCAGCGTTGATTACAGGGGCGGGAACACTGAAGCTTTCTTT; CDR3aa: CSVDYRGGNTEAFF
d_gene: .; v_gene: TRBV6-2/TRBV6-3; abundance: .; j_gene: TRBJ1-6; CDR3nt: TGTGCCAGCAGTGGACCCCAGCGCCGGCAGGGCGGGAATTCACCCCTCCACTTT; CDR3aa: CASSGPQRRQGGNSPLHF
d_gene: TRBD1; v_gene: TRBV5-1; abundance: .; j_gene: TRBJ2-5; CDR3nt: TGCGCCAGCAGCCACACGGGACAGGGGATCAATGAGCAGTACTTC; CDR3aa: CASSHTGQGINEQYF
d_gene: .; v_gene: TRBV2; abundance: .; j_gene: TRBJ1-2; CDR3nt: TGTGCCAGCAGGGTACGGGGGGGCTATGGCTACACCTTC; CDR3aa: CASRVRGGYGYTF
d_gene: TRBD1; v_gene: TRBV2; abundance: few; j_gene: TRBJ1-5; CDR3nt: TGTGCCAGCAGGACAGGGGGCTCGGGCGGTCAGCCCCAGCATTTT; CDR3aa: CASRTGGSGGQPQHF
d_gene: TRBD1; v_gene: TRBV20-1; abundance: .; j_gene: TRBJ2-3; CDR3nt: TGCAGTGCACGGACAGGGGGCCTCACAGATACGCAGTATTTT; CDR3aa: CSARTGGLTDTQYF